These 32 T cell receptor beta chains were sequenced from one sample in a study of blood T cell repertoires in COVID-19. The assay was immunoSEQ multiplex PCR, and TCRdb's table has in-frame clones only and misses some. Of around 150,000 clones listed, roughly 93% are singletons. The sequenced sample consisted of peripheral blood. All receptors derive from an older woman with COVID-19, enrolled during active disease.

The J gene is TRBJ2-7, the V gene TRBV5-1, with 7 bases matching TRBD1. The CDR3 has 14 amino acids. V lost 4 bases to trimming and J lost 5 bases; unmatched junction nucleotides: 9. Germline V gives CDR1 SGHRS, CDR2 YFSETQ. CDR3 DNA sequence: TGCGCCAGCAGCGAAAGACAGGGAGTCAACGAGCAGTACTTC. It encodes CASSERQGVNEQYF.

The J gene is TRBJ2-7, the V gene TRBV6-2 or TRBV6-3, with D unclear. V was trimmed by 0 bases and J by 5 bases, leaving 2 bases between them. The CDR3 contains 11 residues. Germline V lookup: CDR1 MNHEY, CDR2 SVGEGT. The CDR3 here is CASSYSNEQYF. CDR3 bases: TGTGCCAGCAGTTACTCTAACGAGCAGTACTTC.

The V and J genes are TRBV29-1 and TRBJ2-3; 14 nucleotides align to TRBD2. Germline V gene data show CDR1 as SQVTM and CDR2 as ANQGSEA. The CDR3 length is 20 residues. The V segment lost 5 bases and the J segment 3 bases; nucleotides outside the gene matches: 19. CDR3 amino acids: CSVRGRLAGGPLLSTDTQYF. The CDR3 region has the DNA TGCAGCGTTCGAGGCCGACTAGCGGGGGGGCCTCTTCTTTCGACAGATACGCAGTATTTT.

This clone was seen a few times. This chain joins TRBV20-1 and TRBJ2-1; no definite D call. The germline V and J ends were trimmed by 6 bases and 4 bases, with 4 bases remaining between them. The CDR3 contains 10 residues. Germline CDR1 DFQATT, CDR2 SNEGSKA (reference sequence). The CDR3 region is CSALYNEQFF. The CDR3 coding sequence is TGCAGTGCCCTTTACAATGAGCAGTTCTTC.

J is TRBJ1-1 and V is TRBV2; the D is unclear. V gave up 6 bases and J gave up 2 bases, with 13 bases separating them. Germline CDR1 is SNHLY and CDR2 is FYNNEI. The CDR3 runs to 14 residues. The CDR3 DNA is TGTGCCAGCAGCGAAACCCGCAGAAACACTGAAGCTTTCTTT. Protein sequence: CASSETRRNTEAFF.

The CDR3 sequence: CASSYRRQETQYF. The CDR3 DNA follows: TGTGCCAGCAGTTACAGGAGGCAAGAGACCCAGTACTTC. This chain joins TRBV6-5 and TRBJ2-5; the D gene is possibly TRBD2 (5 bases). CDR3 size: 13 residues. Germline V gene lookup returns CDR1 MNHEY and CDR2 SVGAGI. Trimming left V 2 bases short and J 2 bases short, with 6 bases between.

The chain combines TRBV19 with TRBJ1-1; D is undetermined. Germline V gives CDR1 LNHDA, CDR2 SQIVND (reference sequence). V dropped 3 bases and J dropped 1 base, with 9 bases sitting between them. The length of the CDR3 is 14 residues. The CDR3 DNA follows: TGTGCCAGTAGTATCATCGGGAGGAACACTGAAGCTTTCTTT. Residues: CASSIIGRNTEAFF.

The chain uses TRBV6-5 and TRBJ1-5; TRBD1 might be the D (5 bases). This CDR3 is 13 amino acids long. V was pared by 6 bases and J by 3 bases, with 9 bases between. CDR1 MNHEY and CDR2 SVGAGI come from the germline V gene. The DNA of the CDR3 is TGTGCCAGCAGCCGGGACTACAATCAGCCCCAGCATTTT. This encodes CASSRDYNQPQHF.

This chain links TRBV7-9 with TRBJ1-2; 7 bases match TRBD1. This CDR3 spans 13 amino acids. After removal of 6 bases from V and 5 bases from J, the junction contained 6 bases not matched to a gene. Germline CDR1 is SEHNR and CDR2 is FQNEAQ (reference sequence). The CDR3 reads CASSSRGRYGYTF. In DNA form, the CDR3 reads TGTGCCAGCAGTTCCAGGGGGAGGTATGGCTACACCTTC.

The gene calls are TRBV28 and TRBJ1-2; D ambiguous. Germline assignment: CDR1 MDHEN and CDR2 SYDVKM. Trimming pared 4 bases from V and 4 bases from J, leaving 7 bases between. CDR3 length: 12 amino acids. CDR3 nucleotide sequence: TGTGCCAGCAGTTCGGCGGGCTATGGCTACACCTTC. This translates into CASSSAGYGYTF.

J is TRBJ2-5 and V is TRBV5-1, with 9 bases that match TRBD1. Germline lookup yields CDR1 SGHRS and CDR2 YFSETQ. The CDR3 is 14 amino acids. The ends lost 4 bases at V and 2 bases at J; junction bases unmatched: 3. The DNA of the CDR3 is TGCGCCAGCAGCCCCGGGACAGGGCAAGAGACCCAGTACTTC. Its translation: CASSPGTGQETQYF.

This clone was counted a single time. J is TRBJ2-7 and V is TRBV15, with 8 bases lining up with TRBD2. This CDR3 has 16 residues. Looked up from germline, CDR1 is LNHNV and CDR2 is YYDKDF (reference sequence). The J segment lost 4 bases and the V segment lost 5 bases, leaving 13 bases of the junction unmatched. Here the CDR3 DNA reads TGTGCCACCAGCCACAGTGGTGTCGGGGGGGCGTACGAGCAGTACTTC. As protein: CATSHSGVGGAYEQYF.

This sequence joins TRBV21-1 and TRBJ1-6. TRBV21-1 counts as a pseudogene. The length of the CDR3 is 17 residues. The CDR3 DNA is TGTGCCAGCAGCAAAGCGAGGGAGAGCTCCTATAATTCACCCCTCCACTTT. Encoded protein: CASSKARESSYNSPLHF.

The V call is TRBV11-1, the J call TRBJ2-7; 7 bases fit TRBD1. This CDR3 region has 14 residues. V lost 5 bases to trimming and J lost 5 bases; unmatched junction nucleotides: 9. Germline CDR1 SGHAT, CDR2 FQDESV (reference sequence). The CDR3 loop reads CASSLGTASDEQYF. The CDR3 bases are TGTGCCAGCAGCCTCGGGACAGCGAGCGACGAGCAGTACTTC.

The V gene is TRBV9, the J gene TRBJ2-2; a weak D match, TRBD2 (6 bases). The V gene lost 7 bases and the J gene lost 5 bases, with 9 bases spanning the gap. The CDR3 is 12 amino acids. The germline V gene has CDR1 SGDLS and CDR2 YYNGEE. The DNA of the CDR3 is TGTGCCAGCGGGAGCGGGACCGGGGAGCTGTTTTTT. Protein product: CASGSGTGELFF.

The chain carries TRBV7-9 and TRBJ1-1, with D perhaps matching TRBD1 (6 bases). Trimming left V 5 bases short and J 0 bases short, with 10 bases between. Germline V gene sequence: CDR1 SEHNR, CDR2 FQNEAQ (reference sequence). This CDR3 region has 14 residues. The CDR3 DNA is TGTGCCAGCAGCCACAGGGTCATGAACACTGAAGCTTTCTTT. It yields the protein CASSHRVMNTEAFF.

The chain carries TRBV18 and TRBJ2-3; maybe TRBD2 (6 bases). Deletions cut 3 bases from V and 1 base from J, with 17 bases between. The CDR3 consists of 17 residues. CDR1 is KGHSH and CDR2 is LQKENI in the germline V gene. CDR3 loop: CASSPLSGSAGTDTQYF. For the CDR3, the DNA is TGTGCCAGCTCACCTCTCAGCGGGTCGGCGGGCACAGATACGCAGTATTTT. Complete variable domain (other parts from reference TRBV18 and TRBJ2-3): NAGVMQNPRHLVRRRGQEARLRCSPMKGHSHVYWYRQLPEEGLKFMVYLQKENIIDESGMPKERFSAEFPKEGPSILRIQQVVRGDSAAYFCASSPLSGSAGTDTQYFGPGTRLTVL.

The chain uses TRBV12-3 or TRBV12-4 and TRBJ1-2; D call uncertain. Trimming removed 6 bases at V and 3 bases at J, with 8 bases between. The CDR3 length is 12 residues. Here the CDR3 reads CASSRSDYGYTF. CDR3 DNA sequence: TGTGCCAGCAGCCGGTCCGACTATGGCTACACCTTC.

The chain combines TRBV4-3 with TRBJ1-1; possible D gene TRBD1, 5 bases. The CDR3 covers 17 residues. The V and J ends lost 0 bases and 1 base respectively, with 15 bases between them. Germline V gene lookup returns CDR1 LGHNA and CDR2 YSLEER. The CDR3 bases are TGCGCCAGCAGCCAAGATGGCGGCCGGGGGAGGAACACTGAAGCTTTCTTT. Its protein is CASSQDGGRGRNTEAFF.

This sequence joins TRBV10-3 and TRBJ1-4; D unclear. The germline V and J ends were trimmed by 2 bases and 5 bases, with 6 bases remaining between them. CDR3 length: 13 residues. Per the germline V gene, CDR1 is ENHRY and CDR2 is SYGVKD. The CDR3 DNA is TGTGCCATCAGTGAGACAGTGAATGAAAAACTGTTTTTT. It is translated as CAISETVNEKLFF.

This chain uses TRBV11-2 with TRBJ1-1; D not certain. Germline CDR1 SGHAT, CDR2 FQNNGV. V lost 5 bases to trimming and J lost 6 bases, with 16 bases between them. The CDR3 spans 14 residues. CDR3: CASSAERVGAEAFF. CDR3 sequence (DNA): TGTGCCAGCAGCGCGGAGAGGGTTGGGGCTGAAGCTTTCTTT.

This clone occurred once. One end of the junction does not line up with germline, which may come from a read error. This chain joins TRBV7-2 and TRBJ2-5, with 9 bases matching TRBD1. The CDR3 is 12 residues long. Per the germline V gene, CDR1 is SGHTA and CDR2 is FQGNSA. The CDR3 DNA reads TGTGCCAGCAGCTTCAGCCGGACAGGGGACAACTTC. It translates to CASSFSRTGDNF.

V gene TRBV5-1 combines with J gene TRBJ1-1; D call uncertain. V shed 0 bases and J shed 7 bases, with 7 bases lying between them. The germline V gene encodes CDR1 SGHRS and CDR2 YFSETQ. This CDR3 is built from 12 residues. Here the CDR3 reads CASSLDAGEAFF. The CDR3 DNA reads as TGCGCCAGCAGCTTGGATGCCGGTGAAGCTTTCTTT. The whole variable domain, filled in from reference TRBV5-1 and TRBJ1-1, reads KAGVTQTPRYLIKTRGQQVTLSCSPISGHRSVSWYQQTPGQGLQFLFEYFSETQRNKGNFPGRFSGRQFSNSRSEMNVSTLELGDSALYLCASSLDAGEAFFGQGTRLTVV.

This chain uses TRBV19 with TRBJ1-5, with D uncertain. Germline V lookup: CDR1 LNHDA, CDR2 SQIVND (reference sequence). The CDR3 loop spans 13 amino acids. Trimming removed 6 bases from V and 6 bases from J, with 12 bases in between. CDR3 sequence: CASSTQVAQPQHF. The CDR3 DNA follows: TGTGCCAGTAGCACTCAGGTGGCTCAGCCCCAGCATTTT.

This chain uses TRBV7-3 with TRBJ2-5; 8 positions agree with TRBD1. Germline values: CDR1 SGHTA, CDR2 FQGTGA. The CDR3 runs 15 residues. J was trimmed by 4 bases and V by 4 bases; bases with no gene match: 8. CDR3 coding DNA: TGTGCCAGCAGCTCACAGGGGGTTGTAGGAGAGACCCAGTACTTC. As protein: CASSSQGVVGETQYF.

The V gene is TRBV11-2, the J gene TRBJ2-7; TRBD2 might be the D (7 bases). Germline V gives CDR1 SGHAT, CDR2 FQNNGV. This CDR3 comprises 17 residues. Trimming stripped 1 base from V and 4 bases from J, with 20 bases between. CDR3 protein: CASSLVPGQRGQYEQYF. CDR3 nucleotides: TGTGCCAGCAGCTTAGTACCCGGACAGCGGGGACAATACGAGCAGTACTTC.

The V and J genes are TRBV9 and TRBJ1-5, with D unresolved. V was clipped by 0 bases and J by 6 bases, with 7 bases between them. Germline V gene data show CDR1 as SGDLS and CDR2 as YYNGEE. The CDR3 has 13 amino acids. The CDR3 protein is CASSVGEAQPQHF. The CDR3 DNA sequence: TGTGCCAGCAGCGTAGGGGAGGCTCAGCCCCAGCATTTT.

The genes are TRBV5-1 and TRBJ1-3, with D unclear. Trimming removed 6 bases from V and 4 bases from J, with 14 bases in between. The germline V gene encodes CDR1 SGHRS and CDR2 YFSETQ. This CDR3 contains 14 residues. CDR3 residues: CASTMGLQGNTIYF. CDR3 nucleotide sequence: TGCGCCAGCACGATGGGCCTTCAAGGAAACACCATATATTTT.

The chain links TRBV25-1 to TRBJ2-1; TRBD1 might be the D (6 bases). V was shortened by 6 bases and J by 9 bases, with 12 bases between the two germline ends. This CDR3 is built from 12 residues. Germline values: CDR1 MGHDK, CDR2 SYGVNS. The CDR3 DNA reads TGTGCCAGCAGAGACGACAGGACTGAGCAGTTCTTC. The encoded protein is CASRDDRTEQFF.

The genes are TRBV13 and TRBJ2-1, with D uncertain. The ends were cut back, 0 bases at V and 5 bases at J, with 5 bases in the middle. The germline gives CDR1 PRHDT, CDR2 FYEKMQ (reference sequence). The CDR3 length is 13 residues. CDR3 amino acids: CASSLGADNEQFF. The CDR3 DNA reads as TGTGCCAGCAGCTTAGGGGCAGACAATGAGCAGTTCTTC.

V and J are TRBV2 and TRBJ2-1; maybe TRBD1 (5 bases). The V gene lost 8 bases and the J gene lost 5 bases, with 16 bases spanning the gap. This CDR3 is 14 amino acids long. Germline lookup yields CDR1 SNHLY and CDR2 FYNNEI. CDR3 region: CASPDQGFNNEQFF. The CDR3 DNA reads TGTGCCAGCCCAGACCAGGGTTTCAACAATGAGCAGTTCTTC.

This clone was picked up one time. This rearrangement joins TRBV2 to TRBJ2-3; D may be TRBD1 (6 bases). CDR1 is SNHLY and CDR2 is FYNNEI in the germline V gene. Trimming took off 7 bases at V and 2 bases at J, with 19 bases between the two ends. The CDR3 extends over 16 amino acids. The DNA for the CDR3 is TGTGCCAGCACCCCCCCGCCGGGACACCTCACAGATACGCAGTATTTT. This encodes CASTPPPGHLTDTQYF.